This TCR beta chain was recovered during a study of vaccination effects on CD4 cells after COVID-19. Germline V CDR1 and CDR2: SNHLY, FYNNEI. The V segment lost 6 bases and the J segment 3 bases; nucleotides outside the gene matches: 5. This CDR3 spans 14 amino acids. Comment on this clone: Its specificity is not known.

Repertoires were generated with immunoSEQ multiplex PCR, while TCRdb's copy carries only in-frame clones and drops some. The table records fewer than 70,000 clones, approximately 80% of them present only once. Antigen-specific CD4+ T cells were expanded with viral peptide pools in the ViraFEST assay before sequencing. Culture proceeded for more than 8 days, and CD4+ T cells were then isolated. None of the vaccinated had previously contracted SARS-CoV-2, and their nucleocapsid antibodies tested negative. The V call is TRBV2, the J call TRBJ1-5; 7 nucleotides line up with TRBD1. Sequences were derived from CD4+ T cells from PBMCs cultured with SARS-CoV-2 spike peptides, sampled before COVID-19 vaccination. The sequence was collected from a human donor who received a COVID-19 vaccine. CDR3 coding DNA: TGTGCCAGCAGCGGACAGGCATACAATCAGCCCCAGCATTTT. Translation gives CASSGQAYNQPQHF.